The TCR beta chain described here comes from a study of identical twins. Whole-study results and caveats: Within beta out-of-frame sequences, the excess sharing observed between twins was weaker.

Everyone who gave samples was a healthy Caucasian. A universal primer binding site was introduced by template switching. The final cDNA contained unique molecular identifiers. From the 5' RACE reads, TCRdb called clonotypes with MiXCR, one entry per CDR3 protein. The table includes 690,000 or so distinct CDR3 sequences, over 8.5% detected once. The sample holds a few counts of this clonotype. Its antigen is not known. This CDR3 contains 14 residues. The germline V and J ends were trimmed by 6 bases and 4 bases, with 17 bases remaining between them. The germline V gene has CDR1 SGHRS and CDR2 YFSETQ. This sample was shared with a second study, whose subject was yellow fever vaccine responses in identical twins.

Sequenced input: PBMCs. This clonotype was sampled from a woman aged 18-35 years in good health. This chain connects TRBV5-1 to TRBJ2-7, with D possibly being TRBD2 (6 bases). The CDR3 loop reads CASTLTGTQYEQYF. The CDR3 DNA follows: TGCGCCAGCACATTAACCGGGACTCAATACGAGCAGTACTTC.